The 5 T cell receptor beta chains reported below all come from one sample, sequenced in a study of CD8+ T cells in alopecia areata listed by TCRdb under 2018. The time point label for this specimen denotes: about 4 weeks on oral tofacitinib. The label giving this sample's treatment or condition can be read as: oral pan-JAK inhibitor, 5-10 mg twice daily. The library came from the immunoSEQ multiplex PCR assay. RNA was extracted from all samples and reverse transcribed into cDNA as template for TCR sequencing. This is the immuneACCESS table as TCRdb keeps it, with only in-frame sequences that have V and J called. A part of the clones is gone; compared with another copy, unresolved V genes explain less than half, and the rest is unexplained. In this sample the table shows about 200,000 clones, more than 55% of which occur a single time. Around 3% of the sample rests with the top ten. Source: CD4+ T cells sorted from blood, taken at week 4, from a patient treated with tofacitinib. These receptors all stem from a human donor with alopecia areata.

As DNA, the CDR3 is TGTGCCAGCAGCCATCTAGGACAGGGTGGGAGGTTGACTGAAGCTTTCTTT. This gives the protein CASSHLGQGGRLTEAFF. The V and J genes are TRBV7-2 and TRBJ1-1; 8 bases are shared with TRBD1. Per the germline V gene, CDR1 is SGHTA and CDR2 is FQGNSA. J lost 5 bases, V lost 5 bases, and 16 bases had no gene match. This CDR3 has 17 residues.

This clone showed up just a few times. The chain recombines TRBV29-1 with TRBJ2-2, with D perhaps TRBD1 (6 bases). Looked up from germline, CDR1 is SQVTM and CDR2 is ANQGSEA. CDR3 length equals 14 residues. V was trimmed by 5 bases and J by 5 bases, leaving 15 bases between them. The CDR3 DNA is TGCAGCGTTCAGGGGCAGGGGATGACCGGGGAGCTGTTTTTT. As protein: CSVQGQGMTGELFF.

This clone appeared many times. The V gene is TRBV5-1, the J gene TRBJ1-1, with D perhaps matching TRBD1 (5 bases). The germline V gene has CDR1 SGHRS and CDR2 YFSETQ. Trimming took off 1 base at V and 1 base at J, with 17 bases between the two ends. The CDR3 consists of 17 residues. CDR3: CASSLRQGPPSNTEAFF. The CDR3 coding sequence is TGCGCCAGCAGCTTGCGGCAGGGTCCCCCCTCGAACACTGAAGCTTTCTTT.

The V and J genes are TRBV29-1 and TRBJ1-1; D not certain. Trimming pared 7 bases from V and 3 bases from J, leaving 15 bases between. From germline, CDR1 is SQVTM and CDR2 ANQGSEA. The CDR3 contains 13 residues. CDR3 sequence reads: CSASGFLDTEAFF. The CDR3 nucleotides are TGCAGCGCCTCCGGGTTCCTGGACACTGAAGCTTTCTTT.

To note about this clone: The germline gene is not matched at one end of the junction; a read error may be the cause. This rearrangement joins TRBV29-1 to TRBJ2-7; D is unresolved. The CDR3 is 14 residues long. The germline V gene encodes CDR1 SQVTM and CDR2 ANQGSEA. The CDR3 sequence is CSVEARAPSNEQYF. CDR3 in DNA: TGCAGCGTTGAAGCCCGGGCCCCCTCCAACGAGCAGTACTTC.